Given below is one TCR beta chain in context. The data originate from a study of radiotherapy plus CTLA-4 blockade in lung cancer. The V gene lost 1 base and the J gene lost 4 bases, with 10 bases spanning the gap. The germline gives CDR1 LGHNA, CDR2 YNFKEQ. The CDR3 spans 14 residues. Produced via immunoSEQ multiplex PCR; TCRdb's table is partial and in-frame only. The table lists tens of thousands of clones, 70% to 80% of them singletons, with roughly 10% in the top ten. Sequenced material: peripheral blood, taken from a patient treated with radiotherapy plus ipilimumab. V and J are TRBV4-2 and TRBJ1-2; maybe TRBD1 (5 bases). This TCR was sampled from a human donor with non-small cell lung cancer who had stable disease on radiotherapy plus ipilimumab. The CDR3 nucleotides are TGTGCCAGCAGCCAAGTCTCGGGGGTCTATGGCTACACCTTC. This sequence encodes CASSQVSGVYGYTF.